Included here is one T cell receptor (beta chain) sequence, with context. What it binds is unknown. The CDR3 extends over 14 amino acids. V dropped 0 bases and J dropped 4 bases, with 8 bases sitting between them. From germline, CDR1 is SGHRS and CDR2 YFSETQ. The source of the sample is a study of T-cell reconstitution after alpha-beta-depleted transplantation in children. Regarding the study as a whole: Expanded clones from the graft, numbering several hundred, reportedly supplied alpha-beta T cells about two months after transplant. It was surviving recipient T cells and thymic progenitors that gave some patients high TCRbeta diversity at day 60.

This sample's TCRbeta library carried unique molecular identifier barcodes. TCRdb redid the calling of the PCR reads with MiXCR, one entry per CDR3 protein. The sample holds about 580,000 distinct CDR3 sequences, 23% seen once. Sequences were derived from PBMCs, mostly from graft donor cells, sampled 360 days after TCRalphabeta/CD19-depleted stem cell transplant. The receptor was derived from a boy under two years old who had a stem cell transplant for acute myeloid leukemia, so the T cells may come from the graft donor. This chain links TRBV5-1 with TRBJ1-5, with unresolved D. The CDR3 protein is CASSLVGPNQPQHF. In DNA form, the CDR3 reads TGCGCCAGCAGCTTGGTAGGGCCAAATCAGCCCCAGCATTTT.